One sample yielded the 18 T cell receptor beta chains listed below, sequenced in a study of shared clonotypes between healthy human individuals. Libraries were prepared by immunoSEQ multiplex PCR; TCRdb keeps only in-frame clonotypes and omits some of them. This sample has roughly 2,500,000 clones; roughly 93% occur once, and the top ten carry approximately 0.37%. Material for sequencing was naive CD4+ T cells from PBMCs. The subset was: CD45RA+ positively selected. These receptors all stem from a man aged 18 to 35 in good health. Some clones in this sample may be carry-over from other donors' samples.

The chain recombines TRBV15 with TRBJ1-3, with TRBD1 as a possible D gene (5 bases). The CDR3 has 15 amino acids. V shed 2 bases and J shed 3 bases, with 11 bases lying between them. Per germline, CDR1 LNHNV and CDR2 YYDKDF (reference sequence). As DNA, the CDR3 is TGTGCCACCAGCAGAAAAGGGACTGGTGGAAACACCATATATTTT. Translating gives CATSRKGTGGNTIYF.

This sequence joins TRBV6-1 and TRBJ2-7, with 11 bases matching TRBD2. Germline values: CDR1 MNHNS, CDR2 SASEGT. The CDR3 has 14 residues. V gave up 7 bases and J gave up 6 bases; unmatched junction bases: 8. The CDR3: CASTPGLAVFEQYF. CDR3 nucleotide sequence: TGTGCCAGCACCCCGGGACTAGCGGTTTTCGAGCAGTACTTC.

The gene calls are TRBV10-3 and TRBJ1-1; 7 bases agree with TRBD1. Trimming took 6 bases from V and 4 from J; bases not matched to a gene: 5. CDR3 size: 13 residues. Germline values: CDR1 ENHRY, CDR2 SYGVKD. CDR3 in DNA: TGTGCCATCAGCCTGACAGGGAGCACTGAAGCTTTCTTT. Translating it yields CAISLTGSTEAFF.

The chain uses TRBV6-5 and TRBJ1-6, with D possibly matching TRBD1 (6 bases). The germline CDR1 and CDR2 sequences are MNHEY and SVGAGI. The V and J ends lost 0 bases and 10 bases respectively, with 16 bases between them. The CDR3 runs to 16 residues. The DNA of the CDR3 is TGTGCCAGCAGTTACTCACGCGGCAGGGGTTTGTCACCCCTCCACTTT. Translating gives CASSYSRGRGLSPLHF.

This sequence joins TRBV19 and TRBJ2-3; a possible D gene is TRBD2 (6 bases). V lost 6 bases to trimming and J lost 0 bases, with 13 bases between them. Per the germline V gene, CDR1 is LNHDA and CDR2 is SQIVND (reference sequence). The CDR3 is made up of 15 amino acids. The CDR3 DNA reads TGTGCCAGTAGAGAGACTAGGTCTAGCACAGATACGCAGTATTTT. It codes for CASRETRSSTDTQYF.

CDR3 loop: CASSEVGQGTHNSPLHF. The CDR3 DNA is TGTGCCAGCAGTGAAGTGGGACAGGGGACCCATAATTCACCCCTCCACTTT. The rearrangement uses TRBV25-1 and TRBJ1-6; 10 bases are a match to TRBD1. CDR1 MGHDK and CDR2 SYGVNS come from the germline V gene. The J segment lost 5 bases and the V segment lost 2 bases, leaving 6 bases of the junction unmatched. This CDR3 region has 17 residues. Complete variable domain (other parts from reference TRBV25-1 and TRBJ1-6): EADIYQTPRYLVIGTGKKITLECSQTMGHDKMYWYQQDPGMELHLIHYSYGVNSTEKGDLSSESTVSRIRTEHFPLTLESARPSHTSQYLCASSEVGQGTHNSPLHFGNGTRLTVT.

This chain uses TRBV7-3 with TRBJ2-3; 10 positions agree with TRBD2. CDR1 and CDR2 from the germline V gene are SGHTA and FQGTGA. The junction had 5 bases not matched to a gene; V was cut back by 10 bases and J by 1 base. This CDR3 spans 14 amino acids. The CDR3 reads CATSLAGGTDTQYF. The CDR3 DNA reads as TGTGCCACCTCCCTAGCGGGGGGCACAGATACGCAGTATTTT. The full variable domain, its missing parts supplied by reference TRBV7-3 and TRBJ2-3, is GAGVSQTPSNKVTEKGKYVELRCDPISGHTALYWYRQSLGQGPEFLIYFQGTGAADDSGLPNDRFFAVRPEGSVSTLKIQRTERGDSAVYLCATSLAGGTDTQYFGPGTRLTVL.

This chain connects TRBV7-9 to TRBJ1-4; 8 bases map to TRBD1. V lost 2 bases and J lost 7; bases outside the gene matches: 3. Germline loops: CDR1 SEHNR, CDR2 FQNEAQ (reference sequence). This CDR3 comprises 14 residues. The CDR3 DNA follows: TGTGCCAGCAGCTTACAGGGGGCTTCTGAAAAACTGTTTTTT. Amino acids: CASSLQGASEKLFF.

The V gene is TRBV28, the J gene TRBJ2-1; tentatively, D is TRBD1 or TRBD2 (5 bases each). The CDR3 has 14 residues. V was cut by 6 bases and J by 3 bases, with 12 bases left in between. Germline V lookup: CDR1 MDHEN, CDR2 SYDVKM. The CDR3 reads CASSPGAGYNEQFF. The DNA of the CDR3 is TGTGCCAGCAGCCCCGGGGCGGGCTACAATGAGCAGTTCTTC.

The table lists this clone with a few counts. The genes are TRBV7-9 and TRBJ1-2; D not certain. The CDR3 length is 13 residues. Germline CDR1 reads SEHNR; CDR2 reads FQNEAQ (reference sequence). V was cut by 5 bases and J by 4 bases, with 11 bases left in between. The CDR3 bases are TGTGCCAGCAGCCCTCTCCGGGGCTATGGCTACACCTTC. Amino acid sequence: CASSPLRGYGYTF. Full variable domain (rest looked up from reference TRBV7-9 and TRBJ1-2): DTGVSQNPRHKITKRGQNVTFRCDPISEHNRLYWYRQTLGQGPEFLTYFQNEAQLEKSRLLSDRFSAERPKGSFSTLEIQRTEQGDSAMYLCASSPLRGYGYTFGSGTRLTVV.

The chain combines TRBV7-2 with TRBJ2-7; D gene uncertain. Germline CDR1 and CDR2: SGHTA and FQGNSA. Trimming cost V 2 bases and J 5 bases, with 13 bases left between them. CDR3 length: 14 amino acids. The CDR3 loop reads CASSLHRAADEQYF. In nucleotides, the CDR3 is TGTGCCAGCAGCTTACACCGGGCTGCCGACGAGCAGTACTTC.

V gene TRBV2 combines with J gene TRBJ1-2; the D gene is possibly TRBD1 (5 bases). CDR3 length equals 13 residues. CDR1 SNHLY and CDR2 FYNNEI come from the germline V gene. V gave up 9 bases and J gave up 2 bases, with 13 bases separating them. The DNA for the CDR3 is TGTGCCAGGAGAGGGACGGGGAACTATGGCTACACCTTC. Translated: CARRGTGNYGYTF. Full variable domain (rest looked up from reference TRBV2 and TRBJ1-2): EPEVTQTPSHQVTQMGQEVILRCVPISNHLYFYWYRQILGQKVEFLVSFYNNEISEKSEIFDDQFSVERPDGSNFTLKIRSTKLEDSAMYFCARRGTGNYGYTFGSGTRLTVV.

The chain employs TRBV10-3 and TRBJ1-2; the D gene is possibly TRBD1 (6 bases). Germline lookup yields CDR1 ENHRY and CDR2 SYGVKD. The ends were cut back, 9 bases at V and 2 bases at J, with 13 bases in the middle. The CDR3 has 13 residues. Here the CDR3 DNA reads TGTGCCATACAGGTACAGGGAAACTATGGCTACACCTTC. Protein: CAIQVQGNYGYTF.

The rearrangement links TRBV9 to TRBJ2-3, with a weak D call TRBD2 (5 bases). The V end was cut by 2 bases, the J end by 0 bases, with 13 bases between. From germline, CDR1 is SGDLS and CDR2 YYNGEE. CDR3 length: 16 amino acids. CDR3 protein: CASSVLGGSSTDTQYF. In DNA form, the CDR3 reads TGTGCCAGCAGCGTTTTGGGCGGGTCCAGCACAGATACGCAGTATTTT.

The gene calls are TRBV19 and TRBJ2-3; 7 bases agree with TRBD2. Unmatched junction bases numbered 12, after V lost 6 bases and J lost 0 bases. The CDR3 runs 17 residues. Looked up from germline, CDR1 is LNHDA and CDR2 is SQIVND (reference sequence). CDR3 nucleotides: TGTGCCAGTAGGTTGAGCGGGACCCCTCCAAGCACAGATACGCAGTATTTT. It yields the protein CASRLSGTPPSTDTQYF.

About this clone itself: Other nucleotide sequences from this sample produce the same CDR3. This rearrangement joins TRBV7-2 to TRBJ2-7; perhaps TRBD2 as D (6 bases). Per germline, CDR1 SGHTA and CDR2 FQGNSA. CDR3 length equals 14 residues. Trimming removed 1 base from V and 0 bases from J, with 7 bases in between. This CDR3 reads CASSLGGTSYEQYF. The CDR3 nucleotides read TGTGCCAGCAGCTTAGGCGGGACCTCCTACGAGCAGTACTTC.

This clone was detected a few times. Other DNA sequences in this sample translate to the same CDR3. V and J are TRBV7-2 and TRBJ1-2, with a weak D call TRBD1 (6 bases). Trimming removed 1 base at V and 3 bases at J, with 9 bases between. Germline loops: CDR1 SGHTA, CDR2 FQGNSA. CDR3 length: 14 amino acids. This CDR3 is CASSLVSGDYGYTF. In nucleotides, the CDR3 is TGTGCCAGCAGCTTAGTTTCAGGGGACTATGGCTACACCTTC.

This clone was picked up a small number of times. Within the sample, other DNA sequences also encode this same CDR3. The V call is TRBV14, the J call TRBJ2-7; D gene unclear. The germline CDR1 and CDR2 sequences are SGHDN and FVKESK. Trimming left V 0 bases short and J 2 bases short, with 2 bases between. The CDR3 is made up of 12 amino acids. The CDR3 DNA sequence: TGTGCCAGCAGCCAAGACCCCTACGAGCAGTACTTC. Translating gives CASSQDPYEQYF.